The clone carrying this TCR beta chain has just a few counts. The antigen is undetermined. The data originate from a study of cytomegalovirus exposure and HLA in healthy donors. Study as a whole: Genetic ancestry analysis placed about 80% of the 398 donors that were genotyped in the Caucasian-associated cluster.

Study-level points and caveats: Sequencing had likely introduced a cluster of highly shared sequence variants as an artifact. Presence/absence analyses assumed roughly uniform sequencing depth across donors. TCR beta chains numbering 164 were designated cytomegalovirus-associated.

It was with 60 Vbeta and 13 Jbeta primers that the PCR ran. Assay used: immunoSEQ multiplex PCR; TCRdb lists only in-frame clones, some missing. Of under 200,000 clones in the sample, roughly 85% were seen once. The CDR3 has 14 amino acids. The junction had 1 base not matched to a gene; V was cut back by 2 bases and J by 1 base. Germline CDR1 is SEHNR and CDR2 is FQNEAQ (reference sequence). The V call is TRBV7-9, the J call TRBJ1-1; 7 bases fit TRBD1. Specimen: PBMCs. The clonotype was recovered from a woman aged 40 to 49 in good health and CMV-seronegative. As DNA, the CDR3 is TGTGCCAGCAGCTTACGACAGGGGAACACTGAAGCTTTCTTT. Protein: CASSLRQGNTEAFF.